Following are 12 T cell receptor beta chains from one sample sequenced in a study of cytomegalovirus exposure and HLA in healthy donors (dated by TCRdb to between 2016 and 2019). Library creation used the immunoSEQ multiplex PCR assay. A mixture of 60 forward primers for TCR Vbeta segments and 13 reverse primers for TCR Jbeta segments was used in the multiplex PCR. TCRdb carries this immuneACCESS record with in-frame sequences only. Its versions omit some clonotypes, under half of them owing to an unresolved V gene in the studies checked, with the rest unexplained. The data table for this sample lists around 100,000 clones. The biggest ten clones account for roughly 3.6% of the sample. The specimen sequenced was PBMCs. The origin of the receptors is a man aged 25-45 years in good health and CMV-seronegative.

Here the CDR3 reads CASSRSLQGSPKDTEAFF. The CDR3 DNA sequence: TGCGCCAGCAGCCGCAGCCTTCAGGGTTCCCCCAAGGACACTGAAGCTTTCTTT. The gene calls are TRBV4-1 and TRBJ1-1; D might be TRBD1 (5 bases). CDR3 size: 18 residues. Germline V gene lookup returns CDR1 MGHRA and CDR2 YSYEKL. V gave up 4 bases and J gave up 3 bases, with 24 bases separating them.

The chain joins TRBV6-6 to TRBJ2-1, with 10 bases identical to TRBD2. The J segment lost 7 bases and the V segment lost 6 bases, leaving 9 bases of the junction unmatched. There are 15 residues in the CDR3. Germline values: CDR1 MNHNY, CDR2 SVGAGI (reference sequence). CDR3 sequence reads: CASRSSGGAWNEQFF. CDR3 DNA: TGTGCCAGCAGATCCAGCGGGGGGGCCTGGAATGAGCAGTTCTTC.

This sequence joins TRBV15 and TRBJ2-7; weak D call: TRBD1 (6 bases). Trimming shortened V by 5 bases and J by 0 bases, and 11 bases separated the two germline ends. The CDR3 has 14 amino acids. Per the germline V gene, CDR1 is LNHNV and CDR2 is YYDKDF (reference sequence). The CDR3 is CATSETGYSYEQYF. CDR3 DNA sequence: TGTGCCACCAGCGAGACAGGCTACTCCTACGAGCAGTACTTC.

The chain combines TRBV6-5 with TRBJ1-2; no firm D call. There are 14 residues in the CDR3. V lost 0 bases and J 3 bases, leaving 8 bases between the germline ends. CDR1 is MNHEY, CDR2 SVGAGI, per germline. The DNA of the CDR3 is TGTGCCAGCAGTTACTCGGCAGGCTACTATGGCTACACCTTC. Translated, it gives CASSYSAGYYGYTF.

This chain uses TRBV2 with TRBJ1-4; D remains ambiguous. Germline CDR1 and CDR2: SNHLY and FYNNEI. V lost 8 bases, J lost 0 bases, and 10 bases lay in between. CDR3 length equals 14 residues. The CDR3 DNA reads as TGTGCCAGCTGTCCGCGGGCAACTAATGAAAAACTGTTTTTT. As protein: CASCPRATNEKLFF.

The chain combines TRBV7-6 with TRBJ2-1; a possible D gene is TRBD2 (5 bases). CDR3 size: 17 residues. With 5 bases removed from V and 2 bases from J, the gap between germline ends came to 19 bases. The V gene's germline CDR1 is SGHVS and CDR2 FNYEAQ. Here the CDR3 DNA reads TGTGCCAGCAGCCCCCGCCCTGGCGGGCGAACCTACAATGAGCAGTTCTTC. Translation: CASSPRPGGRTYNEQFF.

The chain is built from TRBV5-1 and TRBJ2-1; 7 bases align to TRBD2. The CDR3 spans 13 residues. Germline-derived CDR1 and CDR2 are SGHRS and YFSETQ. J was trimmed by 10 bases and V by 0 bases; bases with no gene match: 4. CDR3 nucleotides: TGCGCCAGCAGCTTGGCCTGGGGAGGGGAGCAGTTCTTC. Its protein is CASSLAWGGEQFF.

The chain employs TRBV28 and TRBJ2-5, with D perhaps matching TRBD2 (6 bases). V was shortened by 7 bases and J by 3 bases, with 12 bases between the two germline ends. The CDR3 length is 13 residues. The germline CDR1 and CDR2 sequences are MDHEN and SYDVKM. CDR3 in DNA: TGTGCCAGCACCCTGGGGGGTGAAGAGACCCAGTACTTC. It codes for CASTLGGEETQYF.

The J gene is TRBJ1-1, the V gene TRBV2, with 7 bases identical to TRBD1. Trimming cost V 7 bases and J 5 bases; bases outside gene matches: 10. Germline CDR1 and CDR2: SNHLY and FYNNEI. The CDR3 is 14 amino acids. The CDR3: CASIRSGQLTEAFF. For the CDR3, the DNA is TGTGCCAGCATCAGATCGGGACAGTTAACTGAAGCTTTCTTT.

V gene TRBV7-2 combines with J gene TRBJ2-7; the match to TRBD2 covers 13 bases. Trimming took 5 bases from V and 6 from J; bases not matched to a gene: 4. Looked up from germline, CDR1 is SGHTA and CDR2 is FQGNSA. The CDR3 has 14 amino acids. Here the CDR3 DNA reads TGTGCCAGCAGCCCCGGGACTAGCGGGGTCGAGCAGTACTTC. This encodes CASSPGTSGVEQYF.

The chain combines TRBV7-3 with TRBJ2-3; D remains ambiguous. CDR3 length: 13 amino acids. Germline CDR1 and CDR2: SGHTA and FQGTGA. Trimming took 2 bases from V and 3 from J, leaving 6 bases between them. DNA of the CDR3: TGTGCCAGCAGCTTATTCGAGACAGATACGCAGTATTTT. This codes for CASSLFETDTQYF.

The chain employs TRBV10-3 and TRBJ2-3, with 9 bases identical to TRBD2. Germline V gene sequence: CDR1 ENHRY, CDR2 SYGVKD. The CDR3 is made up of 16 amino acids. The junction had 7 bases not matched to a gene; V was cut back by 4 bases and J by 2 bases. The CDR3 spells CAISGSSGGLTDTQYF. Here the CDR3 DNA reads TGTGCCATCAGTGGGTCCAGCGGGGGGCTCACAGATACGCAGTATTTT.